The T cell receptor beta chain described here comes from a study of CD8+ T cells in alopecia areata. Reverse transcribed after extraction, RNA yielded cDNA as the sequencing template. This table comes from immunoSEQ multiplex PCR, and its TCRdb copy is limited to in-frame clones, with some not included. This sample has hundreds of thousands of clones, with about three fifths found just once. As regards this clone: The antigen remains undetermined.

Regarding the study as a whole: Especially in alopecia totalis/universalis, lesional scalp showed greater clonality than normal scalp did.

CDR3 length: 11 amino acids. The germline gives CDR1 SQVTM, CDR2 ANQGSEA. V was pared by 8 bases and J by 7 bases, with 12 bases between. The sample's treatment: oral pan-JAK inhibitor, 5-10 mg twice daily. The gene calls are TRBV29-1 and TRBJ2-1; the D gene could be TRBD1 or TRBD2 (5 bases each). This clonotype was sampled from a human donor with alopecia areata. The input for sequencing was CD4+ T cells sorted from blood, taken around week 52, from a patient treated with tofacitinib. CDR3 residues: CSSSRGNEQFF. The CDR3 nucleotides read TGCAGCTCCTCGAGGGGAAATGAGCAGTTCTTC.